Listed here is a single T cell receptor beta chain. Its antigen is currently unknown. This sample is part of a study of T cell repertoires in cytomegalovirus infection. At the level of the study: Well-studied HLA-B-restricted epitopes and recently identified HLA-C-restricted epitopes of CMV were both used in the study. Evidence of both CMV infection and a matching HLA type came from public TCR beta signatures.

Study results and caveats: Across the ex vivo response, the dominant clonotypes were HLA-C-restricted CMV-specific TCR beta clonotypes. Pooled public TCR beta family frequency picked out CMV carriers with the relevant HLA.

TCRdb recomputed calls from the reads with MiXCR, one row per CDR3 protein. This table holds 750,000 to 950,000 distinct CDR3 sequences, about 27% found once. The material sequenced was cultured CD8+ T cells from PBMCs, taken from culture after CMV antigen stimulation. This TCR derives from a human donor in good health (CMV status not recorded). Some clones in this sample may be carry-over from other donors' samples.

The DNA for the CDR3 is TGTGCCAGCAGCTTGGGGGGCCCAGGGTACCAAGAGACCCAGTACTTC. The encoded protein is CASSLGGPGYQETQYF. The rearrangement uses TRBV5-5 and TRBJ2-5; TRBD1 is a possible D gene (5 bases). Germline CDR1 and CDR2: SGHKS and YYEKEE (reference sequence). This CDR3 is 16 amino acids long. Trimming took 0 bases from V and 0 from J, leaving 12 bases between them.